Below are 14 T cell receptor beta chains sequenced from a single sample in a study of cytomegalovirus exposure and HLA in healthy donors. Researchers ran the PCR with 60 Vbeta and 13 Jbeta primers. The data were produced by immunoSEQ multiplex PCR, yet TCRdb's version contains in-frame clones alone and is incomplete. The profile shows some 180,000 clones, 75% to 90% of them singletons. Specimen: PBMCs. The origin of the receptors is a girl aged 10-17 years in good health and CMV-seropositive.

The V and J genes are TRBV6-1 and TRBJ2-3, with 12 bases matching TRBD2. The CDR3 has 17 amino acids. Germline CDR1 and CDR2: MNHNS and SASEGT. The V gene end was trimmed by 4 bases and the J gene end by 2 bases; junction bases not matched to a gene: 7. Written as DNA, the CDR3 is TGTGCCAGCAGTGCGAGGACTAGCGGGATTGTCACAGATACGCAGTATTTT. Its protein product is CASSARTSGIVTDTQYF.

The chain joins TRBV27 to TRBJ2-3, with 9 positions matching TRBD2. J was trimmed by 4 bases and V by 7 bases; bases with no gene match: 12. CDR1 is MNHEY and CDR2 is SMNVEV in the germline V gene (reference sequence). The CDR3 loop spans 16 amino acids. The CDR3 region has the DNA TGTGCCAGCACCCCTGCGGGGGGGAGAGAGGCAGATACGCAGTATTTT. Its translation: CASTPAGGREADTQYF.

The chain employs TRBV5-5 and TRBJ2-5, with 9 bases aligning to TRBD1. The V gene's germline CDR1 is SGHKS and CDR2 YYEKEE (reference sequence). The V and J ends lost 0 bases and 5 bases, in that order; junction bases with no gene match: 11. This CDR3 comprises 17 residues. The CDR3 nucleotides read TGTGCCAGCAGCTTGGATCGAGGGACAGGGATAGGGGAGACCCAGTACTTC. It codes for CASSLDRGTGIGETQYF.

J is TRBJ2-7 and V is TRBV11-2; TRBD1 agrees at 8 bases. Germline V CDR1 and CDR2: SGHAT, FQNNGV. The CDR3 runs to 14 residues. V gave up 3 bases and J gave up 6 bases; unmatched junction bases: 7. DNA for the CDR3: TGTGCCAGCAGCTTCGGGACAGGCTTTAGCGAGCAGTACTTC. Its translation: CASSFGTGFSEQYF.

V and J are TRBV7-8 and TRBJ2-7; tentatively, D is TRBD2 (6 bases). Trimming stripped 8 bases from V and 5 bases from J, with 19 bases between. This CDR3 spans 14 amino acids. Germline V gene data show CDR1 as SGHVS and CDR2 as FQNEAQ. The DNA of the CDR3 is TGTGCCAGCCAGCTTAACGGCGGAGGGGACGAGCAGTACTTC. Translating gives CASQLNGGGDEQYF.

The chain carries TRBV2 and TRBJ2-3; D remains ambiguous. The CDR3 is 12 residues long. Germline lookup yields CDR1 SNHLY and CDR2 FYNNEI. The germline V and J ends were trimmed by 4 bases and 2 bases, with 4 bases remaining between them. The CDR3 DNA reads TGTGCCAGCAGTGGGCTCACAGATACGCAGTATTTT. Its protein is CASSGLTDTQYF.

The V gene is TRBV7-9, the J gene TRBJ2-7; TRBD1 agrees at 8 bases. The CDR3 covers 15 residues. Trimming cost V 5 bases and J 0 bases; bases outside gene matches: 6. Germline V gene data show CDR1 as SEHNR and CDR2 as FQNEAQ (reference sequence). The CDR3 nucleotides read TGTGCCAGCAGCAACCGACAGGGGTTCTCCTACGAGCAGTACTTC. Amino acids: CASSNRQGFSYEQYF.

This chain uses TRBV5-1 with TRBJ2-1; 8 bases are a match to TRBD2. The germline CDR1 and CDR2 sequences are SGHRS and YFSETQ. J lost 4 bases, V lost 6 bases, and 9 bases had no gene match. The CDR3 consists of 15 residues. The CDR3 sequence is CASNTGGTAYNEQFF. The CDR3 coding sequence is TGCGCCAGCAACACGGGGGGGACGGCGTACAATGAGCAGTTCTTC.

The chain employs TRBV11-3 and TRBJ2-7, with D possibly matching TRBD2 (5 bases). The V gene's germline CDR1 is SGHNT and CDR2 YENEEA. The V and J ends lost 4 bases and 7 bases respectively, with 14 bases between them. This CDR3 spans 13 amino acids. The CDR3 DNA sequence: TGTGCCAGCAGCTCGGGCCCTTCGGGGGAGCAGTACTTC. The encoded protein is CASSSGPSGEQYF. Based on the CDR3 plus reference TRBV11-3 and TRBJ2-7, the full variable domain is EAGVVQSPRYKIIEKKQPVAFWCNPISGHNTLYWYLQNLGQGPELLIRYENEEAVDDSQLPKDRFSAERLKGVDSTLKIQPAELGDSAVYLCASSSGPSGEQYFGPGTRLTVT.

This clone was picked up a small number of times. The V call is TRBV6-6, the J call TRBJ2-7; a possible D gene is TRBD2 (5 bases). V gave up 2 bases and J gave up 7 bases, with 9 bases separating them. Germline loops: CDR1 MNHNY, CDR2 SVGAGI (reference sequence). This CDR3 comprises 12 residues. As DNA, the CDR3 is TGTGCCAGCAGTTACCCCGGGGTGGAGCAGTACTTC. It yields the protein CASSYPGVEQYF.

V gene TRBV4-1 combines with J gene TRBJ2-3; TRBD2 matches at 13 bases. The CDR3 totals 17 residues. CDR1 MGHRA and CDR2 YSYEKL come from the germline V gene. The V gene end was trimmed by 0 bases and the J gene end by 4 bases; junction bases not matched to a gene: 4. CDR3 nucleotide sequence: TGCGCCAGCAGCCAAGATCGGACTAGCGGGGGAGCAGATACGCAGTATTTT. Translated, it gives CASSQDRTSGGADTQYF.

The chain has TRBV11-3 and TRBJ2-1; a weak D match, TRBD2 (7 bases). The CDR3 is 17 amino acids. Germline V lookup: CDR1 SGHNT, CDR2 YENEEA. The V end lost 5 bases, the J end lost 4 bases, and 21 bases lay between the germline ends. The DNA of the CDR3 is TGTGCCAGCAGCGGGAGGGGAGAGGGGGTAGGTTACAATGAGCAGTTCTTC. This codes for CASSGRGEGVGYNEQFF.

This clone turned up a few times. The genes are TRBV5-6 and TRBJ2-7, with 10 positions matching TRBD1. With 0 bases clipped from V and 4 bases from J, the junction kept 4 bases outside the gene matches. This CDR3 spans 15 amino acids. From germline, CDR1 is SGHDT and CDR2 YYEEEE. CDR3 region: CASSLGQGASYEQYF. Here the CDR3 DNA reads TGTGCCAGCAGCTTGGGACAGGGGGCCTCTTACGAGCAGTACTTC. The full variable domain, with the rest looked up from reference TRBV5-6 and TRBJ2-7, is DAGVTQSPTHLIKTRGQQVTLRCSPKSGHDTVSWYQQALGQGPQFIFQYYEEEERQRGNFPDRFSGHQFPNYSSELNVNALLLGDSALYLCASSLGQGASYEQYFGPGTRLTVT.

This clone has only a few counts. V usage is TRBV5-1 and J usage is TRBJ2-7; 7 nucleotides line up with TRBD2. V was pared by 3 bases and J by 2 bases, with 5 bases of the junction left unmatched. The CDR3 loop spans 14 amino acids. Germline V gene data show CDR1 as SGHRS and CDR2 as YFSETQ. The CDR3 nucleotides are TGCGCCAGCAGCTACGGGAGGACCGCCTACGAGCAGTACTTC. This translates into CASSYGRTAYEQYF.